The source of this T cell receptor (beta chain) is a study of blood T cells in healthy people across ages. The sample holds a few counts of this clonotype. Its cognate antigen is unknown. Study outcomes and limitations: Fewer expanded clones and more diversity marked long-lived versus aged donors. Unsorted PBMC input precluded a conclusive naive versus antigen-experienced comparison.

CDR1 is MNHEY and CDR2 is SMNVEV in the germline V gene (reference sequence). The CDR3 contains 15 residues. V was clipped by 5 bases and J by 0 bases, with 10 bases between them. A second about 6 to 12 cycle PCR used barcoded and J-beta primers. TCRdb re-called the 5' RACE reads with MiXCR, one entry per CDR3 protein. Among 800,000 or so distinct CDR3 sequences listed, 35% to 60% were seen once. The V and J genes are TRBV27 and TRBJ2-2; D possibly uses TRBD1 or TRBD2 (5 bases each). The TCR sequence derives from a man of 80 years or more in good health. Sequencing was carried out using blood. The CDR3 reads CASSLGTANTGELFF. CDR3 nucleotides: TGTGCCAGCAGTCTAGGGACGGCGAACACCGGGGAGCTGTTTTTT.